This T cell receptor (beta chain) was sequenced during a study of T-cell reconstitution after alpha-beta-depleted transplantation in children. The study, taken as a whole, reports: TCRbeta diversity was high at day 60 in some patients (a result of surviving recipient T cells and thymic progenitors). Counts and diversity of T cells one year after transplant came mostly from newly produced T cells. Reportedly, roughly two months post-transplant, alpha-beta T cells arose from several hundred expanded graft clones.

As it was prepared, the TCRbeta library received unique molecular identifiers. TCRdb processed the PCR reads anew with MiXCR; each CDR3 protein has one entry. The table lists 150,000 to 250,000 distinct CDR3 sequences, just under 6.5% of them singletons. CDR1 and CDR2 (germline): MNHNS, SASEGT. The V end was cut by 8 bases, the J end by 0 bases, with 8 bases between. The length of the CDR3 is 14 residues. This clonotype was counted many times. What it binds is not known. This specimen was PBMCs, taken before TCRalphabeta/CD19-depleted stem cell transplant. The sequence was obtained from a girl under three years old with combined immunodeficiency, due to receive a stem cell transplant. The gene calls are TRBV6-1 and TRBJ2-6; D gene unclear. This chain's CDR3 is CASGLHSGANVLTF. In DNA, the CDR3 is TGTGCCAGCGGGCTACACTCTGGGGCCAACGTCCTGACTTTC.